The rows below give T cell receptor beta chains drawn from one sample of a study of blood T cell repertoires in COVID-19. Profiled with immunoSEQ multiplex PCR; TCRdb holds only in-frame clones, not every one. The table records over 70,000 clones, less than 90% of them present only once. Specimen: peripheral blood. Receptors were obtained from a human donor in a cohort sampled during active COVID-19. The CDR3 runs from the conserved cysteine through the conserved F or W. Each record gives: J gene, V gene, CDR3 protein.

TRBJ1-1 TRBV5-4 CASSSPPGWDTEAFF
TRBJ2-2 TRBV6-1 CASSESGTADTGELFF
TRBJ2-7 TRBV4-2 CASSQGLGSYEQYF
TRBJ2-7 TRBV6-2/TRBV6-3 CASRPFAGGSYEQYF
TRBJ2-4 TRBV5-1 CASSLEGVKNIQYF
TRBJ1-5 TRBV9 CASSVGPVSGNQPQHF
TRBJ1-3 TRBV2 CASSTPGSGNTIYF
TRBJ1-1 TRBV4-2 CASSQERYTEAFF
TRBJ2-5 TRBV7-9 CASSKEAGGVKTQYF
TRBJ2-7 TRBV28 CASSLGQPGAFRDEQYF
TRBJ1-4 TRBV3-1/TRBV3-2 CASRGQINEKLFF
TRBJ1-4 TRBV7-2 CASSLRPGTTNEKLFF
TRBJ1-2 TRBV7-9 CASSLGQAANYGYTF
TRBJ2-1 TRBV6-5 CASTIGGTSRNEQFF
TRBJ1-2 TRBV6-7 CASTYSIGQSYYGYTF
TRBJ1-1 TRBV2 CASNAQLGGWRTEAFF